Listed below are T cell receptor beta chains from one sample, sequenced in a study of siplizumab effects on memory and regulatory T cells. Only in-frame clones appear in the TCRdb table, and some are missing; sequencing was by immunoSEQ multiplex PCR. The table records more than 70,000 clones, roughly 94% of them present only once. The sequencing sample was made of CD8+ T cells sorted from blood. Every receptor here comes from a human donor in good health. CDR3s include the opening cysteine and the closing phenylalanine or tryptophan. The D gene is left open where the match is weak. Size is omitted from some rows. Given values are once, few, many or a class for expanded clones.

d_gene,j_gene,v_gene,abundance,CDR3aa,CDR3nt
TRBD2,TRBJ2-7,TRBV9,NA,CASSPQRGYEQYF,TGTGCCAGCAGCCCCCAGCGGGGCTACGAGCAGTACTTC
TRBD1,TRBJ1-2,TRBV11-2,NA,CASSFGTDQYYGYTF,TGTGCCAGCAGCTTCGGGACAGATCAATACTATGGCTACACCTTC
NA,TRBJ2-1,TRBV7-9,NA,CASSLDTGPKYNEQFF,TGTGCCAGCAGCCTGGACACGGGACCCAAATACAATGAGCAGTTCTTC
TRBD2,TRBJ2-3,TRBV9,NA,CASSLSQREGRRDTQYF,TGTGCCAGCAGCCTTAGCCAGCGGGAGGGCCGGAGAGATACGCAGTATTTT
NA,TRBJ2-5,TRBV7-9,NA,CASSLALRDTGETQYF,TGTGCCAGCAGCTTAGCGCTACGGGATACCGGGGAGACCCAGTACTTC
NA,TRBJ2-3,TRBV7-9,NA,CASSSQGGTDTQYF,TGTGCCAGCAGCTCACAGGGCGGGACAGATACGCAGTATTTT
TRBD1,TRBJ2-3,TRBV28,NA,CASSLRTGSTDTQYF,TGTGCCAGCAGCCTCCGGACAGGGAGCACAGATACGCAGTATTTT
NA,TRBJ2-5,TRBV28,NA,CASSTLRVYVASKETQYF,TGTGCCAGCAGTACCCTACGAGTTTACGTAGCGTCTAAAGAGACCCAGTACTTC
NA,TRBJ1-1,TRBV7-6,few,CASSLWTEGEAFF,TGTGCCAGCAGCTTATGGACGGAAGGTGAAGCTTTCTTT
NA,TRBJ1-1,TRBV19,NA,CASSLQTGNTEAFF,TGTGCCAGTAGCCTACAGACAGGGAACACTGAAGCTTTCTTT
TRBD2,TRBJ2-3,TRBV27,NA,CASSLLAGAGTDTQYF,TGTGCCAGCAGTTTGCTCGCGGGAGCGGGCACAGATACGCAGTATTTT
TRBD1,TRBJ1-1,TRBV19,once,CASSLGTGGNTEAFF,TGTGCCAGTAGCTTAGGGACAGGGGGGAACACTGAAGCTTTCTTT
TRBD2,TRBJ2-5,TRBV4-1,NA,CASSQEWPSGSQETQYF,TGCGCCAGCAGCCAAGAATGGCCTAGCGGGAGCCAAGAGACCCAGTACTTC
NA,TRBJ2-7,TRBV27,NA,CASSWAGDSYEQYF,TGTGCCAGCAGTTGGGCAGGGGACTCCTACGAGCAGTACTTC
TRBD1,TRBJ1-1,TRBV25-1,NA,CASSETGQGYTEAFF,TGTGCCAGCAGCGAAACTGGACAGGGTTACACTGAAGCTTTCTTT
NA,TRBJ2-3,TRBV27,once,CASSSTDTQYF,TGTGCCAGCAGTTCCACAGATACGCAGTATTTT
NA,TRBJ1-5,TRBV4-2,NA,CASSQDRWSNQPQHF,TGTGCCAGCAGCCAAGATCGATGGAGCAATCAGCCCCAGCATTTT
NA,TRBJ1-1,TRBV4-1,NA,CASSQKRGNTEAFF,TGCGCCAGCAGCCAAAAGAGGGGTAACACTGAAGCTTTCTTT
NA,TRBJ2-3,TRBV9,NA,CASSVDIGRGTDTQYF,TGTGCCAGCAGCGTAGATATAGGCAGGGGCACAGATACGCAGTATTTT
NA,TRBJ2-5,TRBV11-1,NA,CASSLGRSKKETQYF,TGTGCCAGCAGCTTAGGCCGGTCGAAGAAAGAGACCCAGTACTTC
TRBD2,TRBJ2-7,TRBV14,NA,CASSQGTTSGSAYEQYF,TGTGCCAGCAGCCAAGGAACGACTAGCGGGAGCGCCTACGAGCAGTACTTC
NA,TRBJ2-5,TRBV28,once,CASSSYGPQETQYF,TGTGCCAGCAGTTCCTACGGACCACAAGAGACCCAGTACTTC